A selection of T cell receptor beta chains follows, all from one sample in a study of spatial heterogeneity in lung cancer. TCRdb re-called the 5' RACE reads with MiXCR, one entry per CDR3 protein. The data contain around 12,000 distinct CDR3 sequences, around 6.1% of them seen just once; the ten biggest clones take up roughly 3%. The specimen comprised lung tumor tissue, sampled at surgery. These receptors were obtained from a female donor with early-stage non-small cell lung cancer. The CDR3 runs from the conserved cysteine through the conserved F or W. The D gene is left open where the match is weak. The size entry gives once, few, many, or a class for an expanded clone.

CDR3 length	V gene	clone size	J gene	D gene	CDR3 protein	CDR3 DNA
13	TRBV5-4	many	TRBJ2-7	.	CASSLGGTYEQYF	TGTGCCAGCAGCTTGGGGGGAACCTACGAGCAGTACTTC
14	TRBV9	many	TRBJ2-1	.	CASSQGWSSHEQFF	TGTGCCAGCAGCCAGGGGTGGAGCTCTCATGAGCAGTTCTTC
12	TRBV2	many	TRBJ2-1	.	CASRWGPHEQFF	TGTGCCAGTCGATGGGGGCCCCATGAGCAGTTCTTC
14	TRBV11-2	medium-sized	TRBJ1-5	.	CASSLSSQRQPQHF	TGTGCCAGCAGCTTAAGCTCCCAACGGCAGCCCCAGCATTTT
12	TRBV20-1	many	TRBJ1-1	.	CSASGQVIEAFF	TGCAGTGCTAGTGGGCAGGTGATTGAAGCTTTCTTT
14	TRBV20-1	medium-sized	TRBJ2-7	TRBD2	CSAPGGTSAHEQYF	TGCAGTGCTCCGGGGGGGACTAGCGCCCACGAGCAGTACTTC
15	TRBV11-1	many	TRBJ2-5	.	CASSRDSPGRETQYF	TGTGCCAGCAGCCGGGACTCCCCGGGCAGGGAGACCCAGTACTTC
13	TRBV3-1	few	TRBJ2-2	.	CASSLTSTGELFF	TGTGCCAGCAGCCTAACTAGCACCGGGGAGCTGTTTTTT
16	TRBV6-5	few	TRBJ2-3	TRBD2	CASSSLAGGSTDTQYF	TGTGCCAGCAGTTCGCTAGCGGGGGGGAGCACAGATACGCAGTATTTT
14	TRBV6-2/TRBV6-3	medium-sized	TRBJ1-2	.	CASTHPRDTYGYTF	TGTGCCAGCACCCACCCCCGGGACACCTATGGCTACACCTTC